These 15 T cell receptor beta chains were sequenced from one sample in a study of CD8 T cells in ankylosing spondylitis. Findings and caveats of the study: A TCR beta motif of 8 or 9 highly homologous variants appeared characteristic of ankylosing spondylitis blood.

Using its own MiXCR run on the 5' RACE reads, TCRdb lists one record per CDR3 protein. The sample includes hundreds of thousands of distinct CDR3 sequences, 12% of them seen just once. Their antigens are not known. The material sequenced was blood, either unsorted or a sorted T cell fraction (not recorded which). Receptor source: a male donor with ankylosing spondylitis.

There are many counts of this clonotype. CDR3 amino acids: CASSQRTVSDTQYF. The CDR3 DNA reads TGTGCCAGCAGTCAGAGGACTGTGTCAGATACGCAGTATTTT. The J gene is TRBJ2-3, the V gene TRBV12-3 or TRBV12-4, with D possibly being TRBD2 (5 bases). The CDR3 runs to 14 residues. V was pared by 5 bases and J by 4 bases, with 13 bases between.

This clonotype was observed at least ten times. The chain employs TRBV29-1 and TRBJ2-1; TRBD2 aligns across 15 bases. J was trimmed by 1 base and V by 7 bases; bases with no gene match: 8. Looked up from germline, CDR1 is SQVTM and CDR2 is ANQGSEA. This CDR3 contains 17 residues. The DNA of the CDR3 is TGCAGCGCCAAAGGACTAGCGGGGGGGTCTTCCTACAATGAGCAGTTCTTC. Protein: CSAKGLAGGSSYNEQFF.

This clonotype was counted only a few times. The J gene is TRBJ1-2, the V gene TRBV20-1; maybe TRBD1 (6 bases). Germline CDR1 is DFQATT and CDR2 is SNEGSKA (reference sequence). The CDR3 has 12 amino acids. CDR3 sequence: CSWTDDNYGYTF. The CDR3 nucleotides are TGCAGCTGGACAGACGATAACTATGGCTACACCTTC.

The V gene is TRBV28, the J gene TRBJ2-3; 8 bases agree with TRBD1. The length of the CDR3 is 15 residues. The J segment lost 2 bases and the V segment lost 4 bases, leaving 5 bases of the junction unmatched. The V gene's germline CDR1 is MDHEN and CDR2 SYDVKM. This chain's CDR3 is CASSSHRGSTDTQYF. The CDR3 DNA is TGTGCCAGCAGTTCACACAGGGGGTCCACAGATACGCAGTATTTT.

The rearrangement uses TRBV7-2 and TRBJ1-1; no firm D call. V was cut by 1 base and J by 11 bases, with 14 bases left in between. Germline-derived CDR1 and CDR2 are SGHTA and FQGNSA. CDR3 size: 13 residues. Here the CDR3 DNA reads TGTGCCAGCAGCTTAGAAGTGGGCCCGGGGGCTTTCTTT. It is translated as CASSLEVGPGAFF.

This clonotype showed up just a few times. The rearrangement links TRBV5-1 to TRBJ1-5; a possible D gene is TRBD1 (6 bases). The CDR3 sequence is 15 residues long. V was cut by 0 bases and J by 2 bases, with 9 bases left in between. Germline V lookup: CDR1 SGHRS, CDR2 YFSETQ. CDR3 amino acids: CASSLGDTRNQPQHF. CDR3 sequence (DNA): TGCGCCAGCAGCTTGGGGGACACCCGCAATCAGCCCCAGCATTTT. Drawing the rest from reference TRBV5-1 and TRBJ1-5, the complete variable domain is KAGVTQTPRYLIKTRGQQVTLSCSPISGHRSVSWYQQTPGQGLQFLFEYFSETQRNKGNFPGRFSGRQFSNSRSEMNVSTLELGDSALYLCASSLGDTRNQPQHFGDGTRLSIL.

V is TRBV18 and J is TRBJ1-1; possibly TRBD1 for D (6 bases). The germline V gene has CDR1 KGHSH and CDR2 LQKENI. The CDR3 is 16 amino acids. Trimming cost V 3 bases and J 2 bases, with 16 bases left between them. The CDR3 region is CASSPRQAGDNTEAFF. The DNA of the CDR3 is TGTGCCAGCTCACCTCGGCAAGCAGGGGATAACACTGAAGCTTTCTTT.

This clonotype appeared a few times. The chain combines TRBV2 with TRBJ2-2; 9 positions match TRBD1. Trimming removed 0 bases from V and 4 bases from J; junction bases left unmatched: 3. Germline V gene lookup returns CDR1 SNHLY and CDR2 FYNNEI. The CDR3 is made up of 16 amino acids. The chain's CDR3 is CASSEARTGVTGELFF. The CDR3 nucleotides are TGTGCCAGCAGTGAAGCCCGGACAGGGGTCACCGGGGAGCTGTTTTTT. Full variable domain (remainder filled in from reference TRBV2 and TRBJ2-2): EPEVTQTPSHQVTQMGQEVILRCVPISNHLYFYWYRQILGQKVEFLVSFYNNEISEKSEIFDDQFSVERPDGSNFTLKIRSTKLEDSAMYFCASSEARTGVTGELFFGEGSRLTVL.

The chain employs TRBV9 and TRBJ1-5; no firm D call. V was pared by 0 bases and J by 7 bases, with 8 bases between. Germline V gene lookup returns CDR1 SGDLS and CDR2 YYNGEE. The CDR3 has 13 amino acids. The CDR3 reads CASSVGQRQPQHF. CDR3 DNA sequence: TGTGCCAGCAGCGTAGGACAACGGCAGCCCCAGCATTTT.

The sample holds many counts of this clonotype. This sequence joins TRBV2 and TRBJ2-7, with D tentatively TRBD1 or TRBD2 (5 bases each). The CDR3 is 15 amino acids. Deletions cut 2 bases from V and 0 bases from J, with 11 bases between. Germline assignment: CDR1 SNHLY and CDR2 FYNNEI. As DNA, the CDR3 is TGTGCCAGCAGTGAACTGGGACGGTACTCCTACGAGCAGTACTTC. The encoded protein is CASSELGRYSYEQYF.

The gene calls are TRBV10-3 and TRBJ2-7, with unresolved D. CDR3 length equals 15 residues. V was pared by 1 base and J by 1 base, with 11 bases between. In germline, CDR1 is ENHRY, CDR2 SYGVKD. The CDR3 loop is CAISELGSASYEQYF. In DNA, the CDR3 is TGTGCCATCAGTGAGTTAGGGTCGGCGTCCTACGAGCAGTACTTC.

The chain links TRBV30 to TRBJ1-1, with a possible D match to TRBD1 (5 bases). Germline V gene lookup returns CDR1 GTSNPN and CDR2 SVGIG (reference sequence). This CDR3 comprises 14 residues. Trimming removed 0 bases from V and 4 bases from J, with 12 bases in between. CDR3 sequence: CAWSVAGGGTEAFF. The CDR3 nucleotides are TGTGCCTGGAGTGTGGCGGGGGGGGGCACTGAAGCTTTCTTT.

In this sample, this clonotype turned up many times. The chain is built from TRBV20-1 and TRBJ1-2, with a weak D call TRBD1 (5 bases). The germline gives CDR1 DFQATT, CDR2 SNEGSKA (reference sequence). This CDR3 is built from 10 residues. DNA of the CDR3: TGCAGGGCCGGGGGTGACGGCTACACCTTC. This codes for CRAGGDGYTF.

This chain uses TRBV20-1 with TRBJ2-1; a possible D gene is TRBD2 (6 bases). CDR3 length: 12 amino acids. Germline V CDR1 and CDR2: DFQATT, SNEGSKA (reference sequence). Trimming left V 3 bases short and J 10 bases short, with 13 bases between. CDR3 bases: TGCAGTGCTAGCGGGAGTAAGAGGGAGCAGTTCTTC. Translating it yields CSASGSKREQFF.

This clonotype has at least ten counts. The chain joins TRBV11-2 to TRBJ2-5; TRBD2 matches 7 bases. The CDR3 sequence is 15 residues long. The V gene's germline CDR1 is SGHAT and CDR2 FQNNGV. The V segment lost 5 bases and the J segment 4 bases; nucleotides outside the gene matches: 10. CDR3 loop: CASSPYRGVGETQYF. In nucleotides, the CDR3 is TGTGCCAGCAGCCCCTACCGGGGGGTGGGAGAGACCCAGTACTTC.